What follows is one TCR beta chain and its context. The source of the sample is a study of patients and donors after allogeneic stem cell transplantation. TCRdb fed the RT-PCR reads into MiXCR, producing one record per CDR3 protein. The sample has about 960,000 distinct CDR3 sequences, more than 15% seen once. J gave up 3 bases and V 2 bases, and 3 bases lay outside the gene matches. Germline CDR1 MGHRA, CDR2 YSYEKL. The CDR3 contains 14 residues. The sequence came from a human donor who was either an allogeneic HSCT recipient or a stem cell or donor lymphocyte infusion donor (not recorded which). It is not recorded whose cells these are; they may come from a transplant donor. The chain carries TRBV4-1 and TRBJ2-7; 8 nucleotides line up with TRBD2. Material: blood, either unsorted or a sorted T cell fraction (not recorded which). This CDR3 reads CASSQSSGFYEQYF. In nucleotides, the CDR3 is TGCGCCAGCAGCCAATCTAGCGGGTTCTACGAGCAGTACTTC.